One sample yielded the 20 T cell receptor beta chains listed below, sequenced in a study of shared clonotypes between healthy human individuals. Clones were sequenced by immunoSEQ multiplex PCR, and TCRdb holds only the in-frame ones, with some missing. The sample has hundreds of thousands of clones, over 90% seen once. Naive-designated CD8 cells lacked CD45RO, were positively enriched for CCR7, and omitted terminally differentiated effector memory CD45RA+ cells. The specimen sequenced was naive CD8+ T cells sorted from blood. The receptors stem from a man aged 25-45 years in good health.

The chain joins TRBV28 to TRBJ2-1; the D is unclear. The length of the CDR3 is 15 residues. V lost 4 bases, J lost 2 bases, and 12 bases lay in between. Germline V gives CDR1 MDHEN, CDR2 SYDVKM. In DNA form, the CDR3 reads TGTGCCAGCAGTTCACTCGCGTCCGCCTACAATGAGCAGTTCTTC. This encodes CASSSLASAYNEQFF.

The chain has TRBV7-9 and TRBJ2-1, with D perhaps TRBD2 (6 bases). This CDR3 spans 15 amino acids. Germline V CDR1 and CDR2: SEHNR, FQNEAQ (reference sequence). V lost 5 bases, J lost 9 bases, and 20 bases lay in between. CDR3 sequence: CASSAQTSGPGEQFF. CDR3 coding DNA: TGTGCCAGCAGCGCCCAGACTAGTGGGCCTGGTGAGCAGTTCTTC.

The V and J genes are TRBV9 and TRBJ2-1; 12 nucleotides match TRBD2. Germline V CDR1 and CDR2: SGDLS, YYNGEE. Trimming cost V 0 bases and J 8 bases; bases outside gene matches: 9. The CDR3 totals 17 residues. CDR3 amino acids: CASSVVPTSGSSHEQFF. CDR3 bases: TGTGCCAGCAGCGTAGTCCCGACTAGCGGGAGTTCACATGAGCAGTTCTTC.

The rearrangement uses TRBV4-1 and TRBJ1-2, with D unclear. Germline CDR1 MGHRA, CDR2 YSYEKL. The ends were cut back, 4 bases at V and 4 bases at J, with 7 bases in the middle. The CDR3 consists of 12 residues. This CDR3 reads CASSPDGYGYTF. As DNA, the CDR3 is TGCGCCAGCAGCCCAGACGGCTATGGCTACACCTTC.

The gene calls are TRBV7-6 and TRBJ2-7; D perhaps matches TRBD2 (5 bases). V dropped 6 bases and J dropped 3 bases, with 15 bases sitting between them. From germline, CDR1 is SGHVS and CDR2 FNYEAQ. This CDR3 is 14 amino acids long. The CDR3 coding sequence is TGTGCCAGCAGTTATGGAGCGGTTCACTACGAGCAGTACTTC. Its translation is CASSYGAVHYEQYF.

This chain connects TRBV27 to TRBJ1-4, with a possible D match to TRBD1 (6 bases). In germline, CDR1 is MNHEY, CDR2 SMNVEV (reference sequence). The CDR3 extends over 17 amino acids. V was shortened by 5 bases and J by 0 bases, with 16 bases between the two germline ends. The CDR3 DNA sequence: TGTGCCAGCAGTCCATTCCGAGACAGGCCAACTAATGAAAAACTGTTTTTT. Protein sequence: CASSPFRDRPTNEKLFF.

The CDR3 DNA is TGTGCCAGCAGCTTAGTGGCAGGGGGCACTGAGCAGTTCTTC. Amino acids: CASSLVAGGTEQFF. The chain employs TRBV7-9 and TRBJ2-1; 8 bases match TRBD1. The germline CDR1 and CDR2 sequences are SEHNR and FQNEAQ (reference sequence). Unmatched junction bases numbered 5, after V lost 1 base and J lost 9 bases. The CDR3 runs 14 residues.

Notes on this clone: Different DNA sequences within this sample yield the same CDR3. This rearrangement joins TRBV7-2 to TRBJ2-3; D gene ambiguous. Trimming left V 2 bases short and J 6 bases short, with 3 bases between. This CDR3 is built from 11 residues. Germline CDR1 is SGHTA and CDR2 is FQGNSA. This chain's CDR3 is CASSLTDTQYF. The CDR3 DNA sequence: TGTGCCAGCAGCTTAACCGATACGCAGTATTTT.

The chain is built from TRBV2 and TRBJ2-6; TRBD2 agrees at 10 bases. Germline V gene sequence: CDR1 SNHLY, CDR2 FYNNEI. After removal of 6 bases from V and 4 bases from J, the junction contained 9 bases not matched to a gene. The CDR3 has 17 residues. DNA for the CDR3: TGTGCCAGCAGCGGACTAGCGGAACTCCTCGGGGCCAACGTCCTGACTTTC. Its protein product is CASSGLAELLGANVLTF.

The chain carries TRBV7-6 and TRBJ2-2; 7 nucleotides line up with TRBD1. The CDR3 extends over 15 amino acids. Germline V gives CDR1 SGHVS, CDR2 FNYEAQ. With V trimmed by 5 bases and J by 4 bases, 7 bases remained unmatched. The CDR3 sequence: CASSQGGSFTGELFF. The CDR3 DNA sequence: TGTGCCAGCAGCCAAGGGGGCAGCTTCACCGGGGAGCTGTTTTTT. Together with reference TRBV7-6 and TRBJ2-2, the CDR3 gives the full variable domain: GAGVSQSPRYKVTKRGQDVALRCDPISGHVSLYWYRQALGQGPEFLTYFNYEAQQDKSGLPNDRFSAERPEGSISTLTIQRTEQRDSAMYRCASSQGGSFTGELFFGEGSRLTVL.

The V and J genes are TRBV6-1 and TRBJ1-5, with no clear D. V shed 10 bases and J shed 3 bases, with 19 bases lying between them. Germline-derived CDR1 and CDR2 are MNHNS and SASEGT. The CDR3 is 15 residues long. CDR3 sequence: CAITERWLDNQPQHF. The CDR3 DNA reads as TGTGCCATAACGGAGAGGTGGTTGGACAATCAGCCCCAGCATTTT.

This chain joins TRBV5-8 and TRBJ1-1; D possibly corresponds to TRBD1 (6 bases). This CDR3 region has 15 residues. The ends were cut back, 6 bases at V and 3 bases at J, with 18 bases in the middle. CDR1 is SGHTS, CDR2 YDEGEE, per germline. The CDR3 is CASTPVGATDTEAFF. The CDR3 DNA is TGTGCCAGCACCCCGGTGGGGGCTACGGACACTGAAGCTTTCTTT. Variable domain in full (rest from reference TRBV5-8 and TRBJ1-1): EAGVTQSPTHLIKTRGQQATLRCSPISGHTSVYWYQQALGLGLQFLLWYDEGEERNRGNFPPRFSGRQFPNYSSELNVNALELEDSALYLCASTPVGATDTEAFFGQGTRLTVV.

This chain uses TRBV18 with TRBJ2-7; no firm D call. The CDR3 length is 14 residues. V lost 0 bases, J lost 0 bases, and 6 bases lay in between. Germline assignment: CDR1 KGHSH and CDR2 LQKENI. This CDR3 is CASSPPANSYEQYF. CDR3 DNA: TGTGCCAGCTCACCACCGGCCAACTCCTACGAGCAGTACTTC.

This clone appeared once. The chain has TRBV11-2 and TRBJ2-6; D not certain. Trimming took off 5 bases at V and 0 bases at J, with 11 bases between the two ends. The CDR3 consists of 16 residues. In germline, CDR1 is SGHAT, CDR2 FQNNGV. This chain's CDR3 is CASSGLVLSGANVLTF. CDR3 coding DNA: TGTGCCAGCAGCGGTCTTGTGCTCTCTGGGGCCAACGTCCTGACTTTC.

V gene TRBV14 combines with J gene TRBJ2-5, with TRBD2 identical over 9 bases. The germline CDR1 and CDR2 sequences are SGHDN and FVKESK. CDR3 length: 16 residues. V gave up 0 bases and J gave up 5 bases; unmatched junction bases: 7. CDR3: CASSQEFLAGAETQYF. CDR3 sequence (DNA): TGTGCCAGCAGCCAAGAATTCTTAGCGGGAGCTGAGACCCAGTACTTC.

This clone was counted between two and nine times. CDR3 coding DNA: TGTGCCAGCAGCCCGACAGGGTCGGCTAACTATGGCTACACCTTC. This sequence encodes CASSPTGSANYGYTF. J is TRBJ1-2 and V is TRBV11-2, with 7 bases matching TRBD1. Germline assignment: CDR1 SGHAT and CDR2 FQNNGV. This CDR3 has 15 amino acids. With 5 bases clipped from V and 0 bases from J, the junction kept 6 bases outside the gene matches.

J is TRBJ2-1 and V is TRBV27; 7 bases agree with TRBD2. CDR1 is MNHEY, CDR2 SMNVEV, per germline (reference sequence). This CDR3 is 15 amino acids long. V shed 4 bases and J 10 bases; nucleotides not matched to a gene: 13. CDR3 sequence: CASSSTPLTSEEQFF. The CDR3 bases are TGTGCCAGCAGTTCTACCCCCCTTACTAGCGAGGAGCAGTTCTTC.

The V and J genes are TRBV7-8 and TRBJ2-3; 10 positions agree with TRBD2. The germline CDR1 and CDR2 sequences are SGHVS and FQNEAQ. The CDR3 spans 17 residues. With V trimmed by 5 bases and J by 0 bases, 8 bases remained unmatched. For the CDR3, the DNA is TGTGCCAGCAGCCCTAGCGGGAGCGGCCTTAGCACAGATACGCAGTATTTT. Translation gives CASSPSGSGLSTDTQYF.

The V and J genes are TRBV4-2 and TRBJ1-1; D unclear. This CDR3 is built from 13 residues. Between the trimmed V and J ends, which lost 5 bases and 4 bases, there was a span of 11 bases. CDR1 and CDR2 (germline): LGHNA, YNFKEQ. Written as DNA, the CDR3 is TGTGCCAGCAGCTTGGAGACAAGCACTGAAGCTTTCTTT. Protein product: CASSLETSTEAFF.

CDR3 nucleotides: TGTGCCAGCAGCAACTATGGCGGGAGTATATACGAGCAGTACTTC. Translation: CASSNYGGSIYEQYF. The V and J genes are TRBV7-2 and TRBJ2-7, with 7 bases aligning to TRBD2. The ends lost 5 bases at V and 4 bases at J; junction bases unmatched: 11. From germline, CDR1 is SGHTA and CDR2 FQGNSA. CDR3 length: 15 amino acids.